The clone carrying this T cell receptor (beta chain) was counted ten times or more. Its antigen is currently unknown. This sample is part of a study of identical twins. Study results and limitations: Zero-insertion findings could be partly confounded by invariant cells (MAIT and iNKT cells).

It was template switching that added a universal primer site, and there were unique molecular identifiers on the cDNA. TCRdb reanalysed the 5' RACE reads using MiXCR and keeps one entry per CDR3 protein. Among around 140,000 distinct CDR3 sequences, 3.5% were seen once, and the ten largest hold around 8.1%. Every sampled donor was Caucasian and healthy. The germline V and J ends were trimmed by 3 bases and 2 bases, with 10 bases remaining between them. The CDR3 loop spans 14 amino acids. The sequence was obtained from a man aged 18 to 35 in good health. Sequencing was performed on memory T cells sorted from blood. V and J are TRBV12-3 or TRBV12-4 and TRBJ1-1; no reliable D call. Written as DNA, the CDR3 is TGTGCCAGCAGTTTTGGGCAGTTAAACACTGAAGCTTTCTTT. Translated, it gives CASSFGQLNTEAFF.